The rows below give T cell receptor beta chains drawn from one sample of a study of T cell responses to AZD1222 COVID-19 vaccine. Produced via immunoSEQ multiplex PCR; TCRdb's table is partial and in-frame only. Of some 130,000 clones listed, roughly 90% were seen once; the top ten hold more than 0.95%. The starting material was peripheral blood, obtained 28 days after the second AZD1222 dose. The receptors were sampled from an adult who received the AZD1222 COVID-19 vaccine. The CDR3 runs from the conserved cysteine through the conserved F or W. D genes are given only for firm matches. Rows give clone size only sometimes, using once, few, many, or a class for an expanded clone.

.	TRBV4-1	TRBD1	TRBJ1-2	CASSQVGTGDFYGYTF	TGCGCCAGCAGCCAAGTCGGGACAGGAGACTTCTATGGCTACACCTTC
.	TRBV5-1	TRBD2	TRBJ2-3	CASNGGRGDTQYF	TGCGCCAGCAATGGCGGGAGGGGAGATACGCAGTATTTT
.	TRBV28	.	TRBJ1-5	CASSLTGQSNQPQHF	TGTGCCAGCAGTTTAACAGGGCAGAGCAATCAGCCCCAGCATTTT
.	TRBV9	.	TRBJ1-3	CASSVSGVSGNTIYF	TGTGCCAGCAGCGTATCAGGGGTCTCAGGAAACACCATATATTTT
.	TRBV5-6	.	TRBJ2-7	CASSWTLEGYYEQYF	TGTGCCAGCAGCTGGACTCTAGAAGGGTACTACGAGCAGTACTTC
.	TRBV12-5	.	TRBJ2-1	CASGFLAGHEQFF	TGTGCTAGTGGTTTCCTTGCGGGGCACGAGCAGTTCTTC
once	TRBV28	TRBD1	TRBJ2-7	CASSLSTGGAYEQYF	TGTGCCAGCAGTTTATCGACAGGGGGCGCCTACGAGCAGTACTTC
.	TRBV6-4	.	TRBJ1-4	CASSRVANEKLFF	TGTGCCAGCAGCAGGGTGGCTAATGAAAAACTGTTTTTT
.	TRBV19	TRBD1	TRBJ1-3	CASSLPTGSGNTIYF	TGTGCCAGTAGTTTACCGACAGGGTCTGGAAACACCATATATTTT
.	TRBV20-1	.	TRBJ2-3	CSATTPDTQYF	TGCAGTGCAACGACACCAGATACGCAGTATTTT
.	TRBV7-2	.	TRBJ1-5	CASSSQGGINQPQHF	TGTGCCAGCAGCTCACAGGGAGGGATCAATCAGCCCCAGCATTTT
.	TRBV6-2/TRBV6-3	.	TRBJ2-5	CASSSQRQTQYF	TGTGCCAGCAGTTCGCAAAGGCAGACCCAGTACTTC
.	TRBV5-1	TRBD2	TRBJ2-5	CASSPRTSGGHSPQETQYF	TGCGCCAGCAGCCCGCGGACTAGCGGGGGCCACTCTCCCCAAGAGACCCAGTACTTC
.	TRBV28	TRBD1	TRBJ1-4	CASTDPGTGGEKLFF	TGTGCCAGCACCGATCCCGGGACAGGGGGGGAAAAACTGTTTTTT
.	TRBV7-2	TRBD2	TRBJ2-7	CASSRTSGTYEQYF	TGTGCCAGCAGCCGGACTAGCGGGACCTACGAGCAGTACTTC
.	TRBV5-6	.	TRBJ1-2	CASSLPGPLGYTF	TGTGCCAGCAGCTTGCCGGGCCCTTTGGGCTACACCTTC
.	TRBV6-2/TRBV6-3	TRBD2	TRBJ2-7	CASRPRGSPKYEQYF	TGTGCCAGCAGGCCTCGCGGGAGTCCTAAATACGAGCAGTACTTC
.	TRBV6-5	.	TRBJ2-1	CASRPRGWNEQFF	TGTGCCAGCAGGCCAAGGGGCTGGAATGAGCAGTTCTTC
.	TRBV10-3	.	TRBJ2-7	CAIREPGDRGEQYF	TGTGCCATCAGAGAGCCAGGGGACCGGGGCGAGCAGTACTTC
once	TRBV13	.	TRBJ2-3	CASSPGVADTQYF	TGTGCCAGCAGCCCTGGGGTGGCAGATACGCAGTATTTT
.	TRBV4-3	.	TRBJ1-5	CASSQQLAPNQPQHF	TGCGCCAGCAGCCAACAGCTGGCTCCCAATCAGCCCCAGCATTTT
once	TRBV7-9	.	TRBJ1-6	CASSSRLTGDSPLHF	TGTGCCAGCAGCAGCCGACTCACCGGGGATTCACCCCTCCACTTT
.	TRBV5-1	TRBD2	TRBJ2-5	CASSLGPSGGTLQETQYF	TGCGCCAGCAGCTTGGGCCCCTCGGGGGGGACTCTACAAGAGACCCAGTACTTC
.	TRBV19	.	TRBJ1-3	CASRHAGSGNTIYF	TGTGCCAGTAGACACGCGGGCTCTGGAAACACCATATATTTT
few	TRBV23-1	.	TRBJ1-6	CASSQGWADYNSPLHF	TGCGCCAGCAGTCAGGGTTGGGCAGATTATAATTCACCCCTCCACTTT
once	TRBV19	TRBD2	TRBJ2-1	CASSLGLAGGPNEQFF	TGTGCCAGTAGTCTAGGACTAGCGGGAGGGCCCAATGAGCAGTTCTTC
.	TRBV28	.	TRBJ1-1	CASSWTGKLTNTEAFF	TGTGCCAGCAGTTGGACCGGGAAACTTACGAACACTGAAGCTTTCTTT
.	TRBV28	.	TRBJ1-4	CATSVSGVSEKLFF	TGTGCCACCTCCGTCAGCGGGGTTAGTGAAAAACTGTTTTTT
.	TRBV4-3	TRBD1	TRBJ1-3	CASSQEPGTGADTIYF	TGCGCCAGCAGCCAAGAACCCGGGACAGGGGCTGACACCATATATTTT
.	TRBV6-6	.	TRBJ1-5	CASSVGTGDQPQHF	TGTGCCAGCAGTGTGGGGACCGGCGATCAGCCCCAGCATTTT
.	TRBV7-2	.	TRBJ2-2	CASSPLAVNTGELFF	TGTGCCAGCAGCCCCTTAGCGGTGAACACCGGGGAGCTGTTTTTT
.	TRBV5-6	.	TRBJ2-2	CASSSGRELFF	TGTGCCAGCAGCTCCGGTAGAGAGCTGTTTTTT
.	TRBV11-3	TRBD2	TRBJ2-5	CATPPTSGGGGETQYF	TGTGCCACCCCCCCAACTAGCGGGGGGGGAGGAGAGACCCAGTACTTC
.	TRBV5-6	.	TRBJ2-7	CASSLAGDEQYF	TGTGCCAGCAGCTTGGCCGGTGACGAGCAGTACTTC
.	TRBV27	TRBD1	TRBJ2-7	CASSLTWDRLYEQYF	TGTGCCAGCAGTTTAACGTGGGACAGGCTCTACGAGCAGTACTTC
.	TRBV20-1	.	TRBJ2-7	CSASSGRQNYEQYF	TGCAGTGCTAGTTCCGGCAGGCAGAACTACGAGCAGTACTTC
once	TRBV5-6	.	TRBJ2-1	CASSRTFSRYEQFF	TGTGCCAGCAGCCGTACTTTTAGCAGGTATGAGCAGTTCTTC
few	TRBV10-3	.	TRBJ1-3	CAISEGGSGNTIYF	TGTGCCATCAGTGAAGGAGGCAGTGGAAACACCATATATTTT
.	TRBV29-1	.	TRBJ2-7	CSVDTGEGSYEQYF	TGCAGCGTTGATACGGGAGAAGGCTCCTACGAGCAGTACTTC
.	TRBV7-3	.	TRBJ2-5	CASSLQGLITETQYF	TGTGCCAGCAGCTTACAAGGTCTAATAACGGAGACCCAGTACTTC
once	TRBV5-1	.	TRBJ2-5	CASSLGQGQETQYF	TGCGCCAGCAGCTTGGGCCAGGGCCAAGAGACCCAGTACTTC
.	TRBV13	.	TRBJ2-5	CASSTRLVGEQETQYF	TGTGCCAGCAGCACCCGACTAGTAGGGGAACAAGAGACCCAGTACTTC